This T cell receptor beta chain was captured by sequencing in a study of cytomegalovirus exposure and HLA in healthy donors. Study-level points and caveats: Some public TCRs appeared in many individuals, while most sequences were rare.

The PCR was carried out with 60 Vbeta primers and 13 Jbeta primers. Produced via immunoSEQ multiplex PCR; TCRdb's table is partial and in-frame only. The sample carries under 150,000 clones, 70% to 85% recorded once. Concerning this clone: What it binds is unknown.

The CDR3 totals 15 residues. Germline lookup yields CDR1 MNHNY and CDR2 SVGAGI (reference sequence). The ends lost 2 bases at V and 2 bases at J; junction bases unmatched: 3. Samples came from healthy bone marrow donors. This TCR derives from a male donor in good health and CMV-seronegative. V gene TRBV6-6 combines with J gene TRBJ2-5; 9 bases fit TRBD1. The sample was PBMCs. Here the CDR3 reads CASSYGQGRQETQYF. The DNA of the CDR3 is TGTGCCAGCAGTTACGGACAGGGGCGTCAAGAGACCCAGTACTTC.